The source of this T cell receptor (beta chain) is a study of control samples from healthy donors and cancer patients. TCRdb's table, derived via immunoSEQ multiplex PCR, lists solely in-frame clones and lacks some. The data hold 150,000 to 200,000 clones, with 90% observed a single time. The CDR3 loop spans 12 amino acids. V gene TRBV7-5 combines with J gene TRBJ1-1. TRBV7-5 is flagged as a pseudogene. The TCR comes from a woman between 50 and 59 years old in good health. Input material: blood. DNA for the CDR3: TGTGTCAGAAGCATGGACGGCGCTGAAGCTTTCTTT. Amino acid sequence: CVRSMDGAEAFF.